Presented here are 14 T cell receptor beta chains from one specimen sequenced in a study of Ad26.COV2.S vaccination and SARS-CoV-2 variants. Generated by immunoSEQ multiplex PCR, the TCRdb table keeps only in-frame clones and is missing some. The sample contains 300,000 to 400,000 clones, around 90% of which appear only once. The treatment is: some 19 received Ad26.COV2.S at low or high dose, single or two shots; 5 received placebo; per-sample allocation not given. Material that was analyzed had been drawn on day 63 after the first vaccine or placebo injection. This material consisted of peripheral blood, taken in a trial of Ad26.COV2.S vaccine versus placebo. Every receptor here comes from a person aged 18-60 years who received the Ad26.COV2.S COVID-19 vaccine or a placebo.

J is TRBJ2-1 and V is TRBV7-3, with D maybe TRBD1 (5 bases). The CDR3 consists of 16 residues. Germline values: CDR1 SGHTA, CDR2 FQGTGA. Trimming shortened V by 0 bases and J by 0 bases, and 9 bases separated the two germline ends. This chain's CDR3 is CASSLTGGASYNEQFF. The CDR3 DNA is TGTGCCAGCAGCTTAACAGGTGGGGCCTCCTACAATGAGCAGTTCTTC.

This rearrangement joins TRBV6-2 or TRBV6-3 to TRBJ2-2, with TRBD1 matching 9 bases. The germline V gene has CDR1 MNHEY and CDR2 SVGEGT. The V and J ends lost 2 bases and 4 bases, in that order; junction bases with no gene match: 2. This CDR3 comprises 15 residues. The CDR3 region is CASSYVGQGTGELFF. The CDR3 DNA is TGTGCCAGCAGTTACGTGGGACAGGGCACCGGGGAGCTGTTTTTT.

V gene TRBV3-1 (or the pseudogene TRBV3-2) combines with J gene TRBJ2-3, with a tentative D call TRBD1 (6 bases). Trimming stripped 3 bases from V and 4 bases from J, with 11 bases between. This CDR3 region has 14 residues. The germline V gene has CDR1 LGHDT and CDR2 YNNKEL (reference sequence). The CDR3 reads CASSQMAGADTQYF. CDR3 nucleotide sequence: TGTGCCAGCAGCCAGATGGCAGGGGCAGATACGCAGTATTTT.

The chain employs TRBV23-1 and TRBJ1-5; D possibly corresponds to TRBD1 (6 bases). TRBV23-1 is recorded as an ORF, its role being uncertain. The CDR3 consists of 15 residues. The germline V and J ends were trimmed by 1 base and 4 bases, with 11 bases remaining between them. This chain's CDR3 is CASSQYTGSNQPQHF. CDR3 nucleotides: TGCGCCAGCAGTCAATACACAGGGTCTAATCAGCCCCAGCATTTT.

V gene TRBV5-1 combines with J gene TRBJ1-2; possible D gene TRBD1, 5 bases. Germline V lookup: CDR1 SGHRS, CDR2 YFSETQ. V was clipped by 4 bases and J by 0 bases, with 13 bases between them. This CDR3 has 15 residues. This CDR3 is CASSVEGPPNYGYTF. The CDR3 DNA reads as TGCGCCAGCAGCGTGGAGGGACCCCCTAACTATGGCTACACCTTC.

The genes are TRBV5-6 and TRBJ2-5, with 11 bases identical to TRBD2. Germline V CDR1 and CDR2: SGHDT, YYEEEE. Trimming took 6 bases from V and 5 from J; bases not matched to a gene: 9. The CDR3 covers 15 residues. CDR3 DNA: TGTGCCAGCACCCAAGCTAGCGGGGGGCGGGAGACCCAGTACTTC. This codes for CASTQASGGRETQYF.

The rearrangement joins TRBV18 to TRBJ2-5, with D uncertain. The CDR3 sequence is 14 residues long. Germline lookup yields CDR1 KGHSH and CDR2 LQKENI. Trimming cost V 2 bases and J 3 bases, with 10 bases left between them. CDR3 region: CASSPSQRKETQYF. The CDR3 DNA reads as TGTGCCAGCTCACCATCACAACGGAAAGAGACCCAGTACTTC.

The CDR3 spells CATAIHGTGELFF. Here the CDR3 DNA reads TGTGCCACCGCCATACACGGTACCGGGGAGCTGTTTTTT. The chain recombines TRBV2 with TRBJ2-2; D not resolved. The V gene's germline CDR1 is SNHLY and CDR2 FYNNEI. V lost 10 bases to trimming and J lost 5 bases, with 14 bases between them. The CDR3 sequence is 13 residues long.

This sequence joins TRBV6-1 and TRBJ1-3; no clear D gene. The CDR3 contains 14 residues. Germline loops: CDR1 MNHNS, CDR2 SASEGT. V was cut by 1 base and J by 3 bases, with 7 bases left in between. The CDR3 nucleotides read TGTGCCAGCAGTGAAGGGGGAGGTGGAAACACCATATATTTT. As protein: CASSEGGGGNTIYF.

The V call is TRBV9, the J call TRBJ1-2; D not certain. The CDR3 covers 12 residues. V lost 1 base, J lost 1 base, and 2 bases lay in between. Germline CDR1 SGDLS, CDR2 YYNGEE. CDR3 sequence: CASSVNNYGYTF. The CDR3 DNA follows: TGTGCCAGCAGCGTAAATAACTATGGCTACACCTTC.

The chain's CDR3 is CASSADGYEQYF. DNA of the CDR3: TGTGCCAGCAGCGCCGACGGCTACGAGCAGTACTTC. The V gene is TRBV9, the J gene TRBJ2-7; D uncertain. The CDR3 has 12 residues. From germline, CDR1 is SGDLS and CDR2 YYNGEE. V dropped 3 bases and J dropped 3 bases, with 7 bases sitting between them.

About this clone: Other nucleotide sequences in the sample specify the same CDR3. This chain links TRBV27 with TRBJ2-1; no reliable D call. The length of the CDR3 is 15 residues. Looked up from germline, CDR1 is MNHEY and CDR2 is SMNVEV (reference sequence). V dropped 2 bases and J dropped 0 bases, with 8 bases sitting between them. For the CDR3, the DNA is TGTGCCAGCAGTTTAGGCAGAAGCTCCTACAATGAGCAGTTCTTC. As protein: CASSLGRSSYNEQFF.

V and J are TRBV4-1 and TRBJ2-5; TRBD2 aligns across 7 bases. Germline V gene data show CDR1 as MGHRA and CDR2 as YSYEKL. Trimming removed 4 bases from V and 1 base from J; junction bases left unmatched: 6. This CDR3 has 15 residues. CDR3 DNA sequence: TGCGCCAGCAGCCTACCGACTAGCAGCCAAGAGACCCAGTACTTC. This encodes CASSLPTSSQETQYF.

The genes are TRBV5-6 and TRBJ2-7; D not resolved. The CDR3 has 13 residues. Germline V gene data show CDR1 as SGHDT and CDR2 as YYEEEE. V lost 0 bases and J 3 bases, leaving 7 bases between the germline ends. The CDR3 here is CASSLASVYEQYF. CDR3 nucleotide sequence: TGTGCCAGCAGCTTGGCTTCGGTCTACGAGCAGTACTTC. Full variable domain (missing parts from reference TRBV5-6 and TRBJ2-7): DAGVTQSPTHLIKTRGQQVTLRCSPKSGHDTVSWYQQALGQGPQFIFQYYEEEERQRGNFPDRFSGHQFPNYSSELNVNALLLGDSALYLCASSLASVYEQYFGPGTRLTVT.